Sequencing of this T cell receptor beta chain was carried out in a study of blood T cell repertoires in COVID-19. Study information: Acute and convalescent COVID-19 specimens originated in the United States, Italy and Spain.

Profiled with immunoSEQ multiplex PCR; TCRdb holds only in-frame clones, not every one. The sample includes 220,000 or so clones, 82% of them seen just once. Germline V gives CDR1 SGHKS, CDR2 YYEKEE (reference sequence). This CDR3 comprises 13 residues. Deletions cut 5 bases from V and 7 bases from J, with 12 bases between. Recruits, aged about 18 to 95 years, lived in roughly 22 US areas. The V gene is TRBV5-5, the J gene TRBJ1-4, with D perhaps matching TRBD1 (5 bases). Sequencing used PBMCs or T cells enriched from blood (not recorded which). The sequence was collected from an older woman who had recovered from COVID-19. The CDR3 DNA is TGTGCCAGCAGGGGGCCGGGAGGTGAAAAACTGTTTTTT. Encoded protein: CASRGPGGEKLFF.